This TCR beta chain was found in a study of CD8+ T cells in alopecia areata (dated by TCRdb to the late 2010s). Turning to the overall study: Treated patients were enrolled in an open-label pilot trial of oral tofacitinib, 5 to 10 mg twice daily, for moderate-to-severe alopecia areata. TCRbeta CDR3 regions were amplified by immunoSEQ multiplex PCR using 35 Vbeta forward and 13 Jbeta reverse primers. RNA was obtained with the PAXgene miRNA kit for fixed scalp, the miRNeasy kit for PBMCs, and the RNeasy kit for mouse skin. Biopsies were taken from tofacitinib-treated patients at baseline and at 4 and 24 weeks of treatment, and a later scalp biopsy was taken in several of the tofacitinib-treated patients. To study T cell clonal expansion in alopecia areata, the researchers applied high-throughput TCRbeta sequencing to both the C3H/HeJ mouse model and human patients. Scalp clonality was compared among normal scalp (n=4), patchy alopecia areata scalp (n=8), and alopecia totalis/universalis scalp (n=8). The SALT score, which quantifies the percentage of affected scalp surface area, was used to measure disease severity in treated patients. Tofacitinib was given for 6 to 18 months, followed by 6 months of follow-up off drug to assess delayed response and recurrence. Human TCRbeta sequencing covered scalp tissue and sorted CD4+ and CD8+ peripheral blood T cells from patchy and totalis/universalis alopecia areata patients and healthy controls. The research as a whole found: Shared TCR sequences between patients were less evident than in mice, which may be partly attributable to HLA diversity in the patient population. Tofacitinib significantly decreased scalp clonality and the number of expanded CD8+ clones among the top 100 scalp clones. Higher clonality and more expanded CD8+ clones were observed in lesional scalp than in normal scalp, particularly in alopecia totalis/universalis, a finding suggestive of antigenic drive. Unlike mouse skin, where gammadelta T cells dominate, normal human skin contains resident alphabeta T cells that get sequenced too, which complicates analysis of the scalp TCR repertoire. During tofacitinib treatment, many expanded lesional clones stuck around in both scalp and blood, and this persistence may partly explain why relapse happens after treatment is stopped. Because the treated cohort was small and included a single nonresponder, larger studies are needed to assess links between baseline CD8+ expansion and response.

Receptor amplification or capture employed the immunoSEQ multiplex PCR assay. To provide template for TCR sequencing, every sample had RNA extracted and reverse transcribed into cDNA. SuperScript III was used for first-strand cDNA synthesis, primed with a 2:1 mix of oligo-dT and random hexamers. A synthetic immune receptor repertoire was used to measure amplification bias, and any remaining bias was corrected computationally. The study's own analysis went as follows. Raw reads were preprocessed to remove errors, and CDR3 was defined according to IMGT conventions as the region from the conserved cysteine to phenylalanine. To get clonality, Shannon entropy was normalized by log2 of the number of productive unique TCRs and the result was subtracted from 1. Whether each scalp clone was CD4 or CD8 was inferred by checking scalp TCRbeta sequences against the CD4 and CD8 repertoires from sorted blood. TCRdb took over this immuneACCESS table, retaining in-frame rearrangements with V and J assigned. Such tables are incomplete; in checked studies, under half of the missing clones stem from an unresolved V gene, and the remainder is unexplained. Clone size and the V and J calls come from that table; the DNA yielded D and trimming. For this sample the table gives 180,000 or so clones, of which roughly 50% were detected only once. The ten largest clonotypes hold more than 10% of the sample.

This clone turned up a few times. Its antigen is not yet known. The junction differs from germline at one of its ends, possibly a read error. The germline V gene sets CDR1 to SGHTA and CDR2 to FQGNSA. The CDR3 has 16 amino acids, counting the end cysteine and phenylalanine. This entry keeps only the CDR3 DNA: 48 bases, framed from base 1. The time point label corresponds to: less than 25 weeks on oral tofacitinib. The treatment or condition tag for this specimen amounts to: oral pan-JAK inhibitor, 5-10 mg twice daily. From alopecia areata patients, peripheral blood was collected along with lesional scalp punch biopsies. PBMCs were separated by density centrifugation and stained for CD3, CD4 and CD8, after which CD4+ and CD8+ T cells were sorted on a FACSAria.

The sample consisted of CD8+ T cells sorted from blood, taken at week 24, from a patient treated with tofacitinib. The source is a human donor with alopecia areata. This receptor chain uses TRBV7-2 and TRBJ1-4; the D gene lacks a confident call. The bases are TGCGCCAGCAGCCAAATCCTCGGGCGCGGACGGGAAAAACTGTTTTTT. It codes for CASSQILGRGREKLFF.